The 26 T cell receptor beta chains below come from one sample, sequenced in a study of cytomegalovirus exposure and HLA in healthy donors. Measured with immunoSEQ multiplex PCR; TCRdb has only the in-frame clones, and not every one. The sample lists tens of thousands of clones, roughly 88% occurring once. The sample taken for sequencing was PBMCs. These receptors were taken from a young man in good health and CMV-seronegative.

The gene calls are TRBV25-1 and TRBJ1-1, with TRBD1 matching over 9 bases. Germline V gene data show CDR1 as MGHDK and CDR2 as SYGVNS. Losses at the gene ends were 1 base for V and 6 bases for J; bases not matched to a gene: 12. The CDR3 totals 17 residues. DNA of the CDR3: TGTGCCAGCAGTGAATCATCCGGGACAGGGTTGATTGCTGAAGCTTTCTTT. Its protein is CASSESSGTGLIAEAFF.

The chain combines TRBV5-1 with TRBJ2-3, with 7 positions matching TRBD1. The ends lost 4 bases at V and 0 bases at J; junction bases unmatched: 2. Germline V gives CDR1 SGHRS, CDR2 YFSETQ. This CDR3 has 14 amino acids. DNA for the CDR3: TGCGCCAGCAGCCGGGACAGTAGCACAGATACGCAGTATTTT. It specifies CASSRDSSTDTQYF.

This clone is a singleton in its sample. V is TRBV30 and J is TRBJ1-1; no firm D call. The V gene's germline CDR1 is GTSNPN and CDR2 SVGIG (reference sequence). CDR3 length: 13 amino acids. CDR3 loop: CAQTRQTNTEAFF. DNA of the CDR3: TGTGCTCAAACGCGGCAGACTAACACTGAAGCTTTCTTT. Complete variable domain (other parts from reference TRBV30 and TRBJ1-1): SQTIHQWPATLVQPVGSPLSLECTVEGTSNPNLYWYRQAAGRGLQLLFYSVGIGQISSEVPQNLSASRPQDRQFILSSKKLLLSDSGFYLCAQTRQTNTEAFFGQGTRLTVV.

The chain uses TRBV6-5 and TRBJ2-5, with TRBD1 matching 8 bases. The CDR3 has 15 residues. Trimming took 0 bases from V and 7 from J; bases not matched to a gene: 7. The germline gives CDR1 MNHEY, CDR2 SVGAGI. Here the CDR3 reads CASSYSGQGFGTQYF. In DNA form, the CDR3 reads TGTGCCAGCAGTTACTCAGGACAGGGTTTTGGGACCCAGTACTTC.

The rearrangement links TRBV9 to TRBJ2-2, with 7 bases fitting TRBD1. The trim removed 0 bases at V and 4 bases at J, leaving 3 bases unmatched. CDR1 SGDLS and CDR2 YYNGEE come from the germline V gene. The CDR3 is made up of 15 amino acids. The CDR3 DNA reads TGTGCCAGCAGCGTAGGGACAGGACTCACCGGGGAGCTGTTTTTT. This encodes CASSVGTGLTGELFF.

This rearrangement joins TRBV6-1 to TRBJ1-1; 8 nucleotides align to TRBD1. V trimming: 6 bases; J trimming: 1 base; junction bases outside the gene matches: 4. CDR1 MNHNS and CDR2 SASEGT come from the germline V gene. This CDR3 region has 14 residues. CDR3 bases: TGTGCCAGCAGCGCGACAGGGGAGAACACTGAAGCTTTCTTT. It yields the protein CASSATGENTEAFF.

V gene TRBV28 combines with J gene TRBJ2-1; 8 nucleotides align to TRBD2. The CDR3 length is 16 residues. Germline trimming cut 6 bases from V and 0 bases from J; bases unmatched to any gene: 7. Germline V lookup: CDR1 MDHEN, CDR2 SYDVKM. CDR3 in amino acids: CASRISGSHSYNEQFF. The CDR3 DNA follows: TGTGCCAGCAGAATCAGCGGGAGCCACTCCTACAATGAGCAGTTCTTC.

The V and J genes are TRBV7-9 and TRBJ2-1, with D possibly matching TRBD2 (6 bases). V lost 0 bases, J lost 3 bases, and 9 bases lay in between. This CDR3 is 15 amino acids long. Germline CDR1 is SEHNR and CDR2 is FQNEAQ (reference sequence). The CDR3 region has the DNA TGTGCCAGCAGCTTAGCCCGGGGAGGCTACAATGAGCAGTTCTTC. Translation gives CASSLARGGYNEQFF.

This clone was recorded only once. The chain links TRBV6-6 to TRBJ2-7, with 8 bases that match TRBD2. The V gene end was trimmed by 0 bases and the J gene end by 2 bases; junction bases not matched to a gene: 6. The germline CDR1 and CDR2 sequences are MNHNY and SVGAGI (reference sequence). This CDR3 spans 16 amino acids. The DNA of the CDR3 is TGTGCCAGCAGTTACTCGAGCGGGGGTTCCCCCTACGAGCAGTACTTC. Translated, it gives CASSYSSGGSPYEQYF.

This chain connects TRBV11-2 to TRBJ2-1; D not certain. The CDR3 totals 11 residues. V lost 5 bases, J lost 8 bases, and 7 bases lay in between. Germline V gene data show CDR1 as SGHAT and CDR2 as FQNNGV. This CDR3 reads CASSAADEQFF. CDR3 in DNA: TGTGCCAGCAGCGCGGCGGATGAGCAGTTCTTC.

This clone appeared a few times. The CDR3 bases are TGTGCCAGCAGCTCCCGTAGCCCCATCCTCTATGGCTACACCTTC. It codes for CASSSRSPILYGYTF. V and J are TRBV7-8 and TRBJ1-2; D is uncertain. Germline CDR1 reads SGHVS; CDR2 reads FQNEAQ. Trimming cost V 4 bases and J 4 bases, with 16 bases left between them. The CDR3 is made up of 15 amino acids.

The CDR3 spells CASSPGTDTQYF. The DNA for the CDR3 is TGTGCCAGCAGCCCAGGCACAGATACGCAGTATTTT. The chain uses TRBV7-6 and TRBJ2-3; no firm D call. The germline V and J ends were trimmed by 5 bases and 1 base, with 4 bases remaining between them. Germline lookup yields CDR1 SGHVS and CDR2 FNYEAQ. The CDR3 is made up of 12 amino acids.

The chain recombines TRBV9 with TRBJ1-4, with D maybe TRBD1 (6 bases). From germline, CDR1 is SGDLS and CDR2 YYNGEE. V dropped 4 bases and J dropped 3 bases, with 7 bases sitting between them. The CDR3 length is 13 residues. CDR3 DNA: TGTGCCAGCAGCCGGACAGCTAATGAAAAACTGTTTTTT. Its protein product is CASSRTANEKLFF.

This clone has just a few counts. The rearrangement links TRBV11-2 to TRBJ1-1, with D possibly TRBD1 on 5 matching bases. CDR1 is SGHAT and CDR2 is FQNNGV in the germline V gene. V lost 1 base and J 4 bases, leaving 10 bases between the germline ends. This CDR3 has 14 amino acids. As DNA, the CDR3 is TGTGCCAGCAGCTTAGGGCAGGGTTTCACTGAAGCTTTCTTT. Protein product: CASSLGQGFTEAFF. Together with reference TRBV11-2 and TRBJ1-1, the CDR3 gives the full variable domain: EAGVAQSPRYKIIEKRQSVAFWCNPISGHATLYWYQQILGQGPKLLIQFQNNGVVDDSQLPKDRFSAERLKGVDSTLKIQPAKLEDSAVYLCASSLGQGFTEAFFGQGTRLTVV.

This chain uses TRBV11-2 with TRBJ2-2; D possibly corresponds to TRBD1 (5 bases). The CDR3 length is 13 residues. CDR1 is SGHAT and CDR2 is FQNNGV in the germline V gene. Written as DNA, the CDR3 is TGTGCAGTGGGGCAGGTGAACACCGGGGAGCTGTTTTTT. Protein: CAVGQVNTGELFF.

This rearrangement joins TRBV11-2 to TRBJ2-7, with 7 bases fitting TRBD1. CDR3 size: 15 residues. Germline values: CDR1 SGHAT, CDR2 FQNNGV. V lost 5 bases, J lost 0 bases, and 7 bases stayed unmatched. The chain's CDR3 is CASSPGTASSYEQYF. The CDR3 bases are TGTGCCAGCAGCCCGGGGACAGCTAGCTCCTACGAGCAGTACTTC.

V and J are TRBV6-1 and TRBJ2-1; possibly TRBD1 for D (5 bases). The length of the CDR3 is 12 residues. The germline V gene encodes CDR1 MNHNS and CDR2 SASEGT. V was clipped by 6 bases and J by 7 bases, with 10 bases between them. The CDR3 DNA sequence: TGTGCCAGCAGGACGACAGTGAATGAGCAGTTCTTC. It is translated as CASRTTVNEQFF.

This clone was observed a single time. The V and J genes are TRBV27 and TRBJ2-7; TRBD2 aligns across 10 bases. J gave up 5 bases and V 4 bases, and 8 bases lay outside the gene matches. Looked up from germline, CDR1 is MNHEY and CDR2 is SMNVEV (reference sequence). The CDR3 is 15 residues long. The CDR3 sequence is CASSSTAGGSHEQYF. CDR3 bases: TGTGCCAGCAGTTCCACAGCGGGAGGGTCTCACGAGCAGTACTTC.

The genes are TRBV18 and TRBJ1-2; D remains unclear. Per the germline V gene, CDR1 is KGHSH and CDR2 is LQKENI. The V end was cut by 3 bases, the J end by 0 bases, with 14 bases between. The CDR3 contains 16 residues. In DNA, the CDR3 is TGTGCCAGCTCACCTCCCCCAGGATCTTCTAACTATGGCTACACCTTC. This sequence encodes CASSPPPGSSNYGYTF.

V gene TRBV5-1 combines with J gene TRBJ1-4, with 7 bases identical to TRBD1. The trim removed 6 bases at V and 8 bases at J, leaving 13 bases unmatched. Germline V gives CDR1 SGHRS, CDR2 YFSETQ. This CDR3 is 15 amino acids long. CDR3: CASKEGAGGEEKLFF. The DNA of the CDR3 is TGCGCCAGCAAGGAGGGCGCAGGGGGTGAGGAAAAACTGTTTTTT.

V gene TRBV2 combines with J gene TRBJ1-2; no clear D. Trimming shortened V by 6 bases and J by 6 bases, and 8 bases separated the two germline ends. This CDR3 region has 11 residues. Per germline, CDR1 SNHLY and CDR2 FYNNEI. For the CDR3, the DNA is TGTGCCAGCAGACTAAACGATGGCTACACCTTC. It translates to CASRLNDGYTF.

This chain connects TRBV5-4 to TRBJ2-5; 8 bases map to TRBD2. The J call may be incorrect, as the DNA end agrees better with TRBJ2-7. The germline CDR1 and CDR2 sequences are SGHNT and YYREEE (reference sequence). The CDR3 spans 18 residues. The CDR3 nucleotides are TGTGCCAGCACCCGTGGCCTAGCGGGTACGCCGAACTCCTACGAGCAGTACTTC. Translated, it gives CASTRGLAGTPNSYEQYF.

J is TRBJ1-5 and V is TRBV5-6; D is uncertain. Between the trimmed V and J ends, which lost 2 bases and 1 base, there was a span of 10 bases. The V gene's germline CDR1 is SGHDT and CDR2 YYEEEE. CDR3 length equals 15 residues. The CDR3 loop reads CASSFQVTSNQPQHF. The CDR3 DNA reads TGTGCCAGCAGCTTCCAGGTAACCAGCAATCAGCCCCAGCATTTT.

The chain joins TRBV30 to TRBJ1-1, with a tentative D call TRBD1 (5 bases). In germline, CDR1 is GTSNPN, CDR2 SVGIG (reference sequence). Trimming cost V 4 bases and J 0 bases, with 12 bases left between them. The CDR3 contains 14 residues. CDR3 coding DNA: TGTGCCTGGACTAATCGGGGGATGAACACTGAAGCTTTCTTT. Translation gives CAWTNRGMNTEAFF. Complete variable domain (other parts from reference TRBV30 and TRBJ1-1): SQTIHQWPATLVQPVGSPLSLECTVEGTSNPNLYWYRQAAGRGLQLLFYSVGIGQISSEVPQNLSASRPQDRQFILSSKKLLLSDSGFYLCAWTNRGMNTEAFFGQGTRLTVV.

V is TRBV28 and J is TRBJ2-2, with D tentatively TRBD2 (6 bases). V was clipped by 6 bases and J by 4 bases, with 15 bases between them. The CDR3 runs 15 residues. Germline CDR1 MDHEN, CDR2 SYDVKM. CDR3 coding DNA: TGTGCCAGCAGATTGGAGGGCCTGGGCACCGGGGAGCTGTTTTTT. It encodes CASRLEGLGTGELFF.

The rearrangement joins TRBV6-1 to TRBJ1-5, with 7 bases aligning to TRBD1. The germline gives CDR1 MNHNS, CDR2 SASEGT. The CDR3 sequence is 13 residues long. Unmatched junction bases numbered 8, after V lost 8 bases and J lost 7 bases. The CDR3 DNA reads as TGTGCCAGCGCCGACAGGGACAGCCAGCCCCAGCATTTT. Residues: CASADRDSQPQHF.